A single sample is the source of the 18 T cell receptor beta chains below, sequenced in a study of cytomegalovirus exposure and HLA in healthy donors. The PCR employed 60 Vbeta primers together with 13 Jbeta primers. The assay was immunoSEQ multiplex PCR, and TCRdb's table has in-frame clones only and misses some. The top ten clones hold 2.1% of a sample with about 190,000 clones, about 77% of them seen once. Sequencing was performed on PBMCs. These receptors all come from a woman aged 25-40 years in good health and CMV-seropositive.

The rearrangement links TRBV7-8 to TRBJ1-2, with D perhaps TRBD1 (5 bases). The V and J ends lost 0 bases and 4 bases respectively, with 12 bases between them. The CDR3 contains 15 residues. Germline V gives CDR1 SGHVS, CDR2 FQNEAQ. For the CDR3, the DNA is TGTGCCAGCAGCTTAGCGCAGGACACTATCTATGGCTACACCTTC. This sequence encodes CASSLAQDTIYGYTF.

CDR3 sequence: CASSQVTGAENTEAFF. CDR3 coding DNA: TGTGCCAGCAGCCAAGTAACAGGGGCGGAGAACACTGAAGCTTTCTTT. The chain is built from TRBV4-2 and TRBJ1-1, with 7 bases aligning to TRBD1. The CDR3 sequence is 16 residues long. The V and J ends lost 1 base and 1 base, in that order; junction bases with no gene match: 6. The germline gives CDR1 LGHNA, CDR2 YNFKEQ.

The rearrangement uses TRBV7-2 and TRBJ1-6, with D possibly matching TRBD1 (6 bases). The CDR3 sequence is 16 residues long. Germline-derived CDR1 and CDR2 are SGHTA and FQGNSA. V was cut by 5 bases and J by 6 bases, with 17 bases left in between. In DNA form, the CDR3 reads TGTGCCAGCAGCATCAAGTGGACAGCACCTAATTCACCCCTCCACTTT. Protein sequence: CASSIKWTAPNSPLHF.

The chain recombines TRBV7-9 with TRBJ1-5; weak D call: TRBD1 (5 bases). The V end lost 1 base, the J end lost 5 bases, and 12 bases lay between the germline ends. The V gene's germline CDR1 is SEHNR and CDR2 FQNEAQ (reference sequence). This CDR3 contains 15 residues. The CDR3 DNA reads TGTGCCAGCAGCTTAGGAGTTGGAGGGGATCAGCCCCAGCATTTT. The encoded protein is CASSLGVGGDQPQHF.

This sequence joins TRBV4-1 and TRBJ1-4; TRBD1 aligns across 9 bases. V trimming: 5 bases; J trimming: 8 bases; junction bases outside the gene matches: 12. This CDR3 comprises 16 residues. Germline loops: CDR1 MGHRA, CDR2 YSYEKL. CDR3 bases: TGCGCCAGCAGCTACCCGGGACAGGGAGTAGGCGAAAAACTGTTTTTT. It translates to CASSYPGQGVGEKLFF.

The chain couples TRBV2 to TRBJ2-3; D gene unclear. This CDR3 is 11 amino acids long. Germline CDR1 SNHLY, CDR2 FYNNEI. Trimming cost V 5 bases and J 4 bases, with 4 bases left between them. The DNA for the CDR3 is TGTGCCAGCAGTAAGCCAGATACGCAGTATTTT. It specifies CASSKPDTQYF.

This rearrangement joins TRBV19 to TRBJ1-4; no clear D gene. This CDR3 has 11 amino acids. The germline gives CDR1 LNHDA, CDR2 SQIVND (reference sequence). Trimming cost V 6 bases and J 8 bases, with 7 bases left between them. CDR3 sequence: CASSPSEKLFF. The CDR3 region has the DNA TGTGCCAGTAGCCCCTCCGAAAAACTGTTTTTT.

A single count supports this clone. The chain recombines TRBV7-6 with TRBJ1-1, with TRBD1 matching over 7 bases. Germline lookup yields CDR1 SGHVS and CDR2 FNYEAQ. V trimming: 4 bases; J trimming: 0 bases; junction bases outside the gene matches: 8. This CDR3 has 16 residues. CDR3 loop: CASSSGQLGMNTEAFF. The CDR3 DNA is TGTGCCAGCAGCTCGGGACAGCTAGGGATGAACACTGAAGCTTTCTTT.

The chain links TRBV6-1 to TRBJ2-2; no firm D call. The germline V gene encodes CDR1 MNHNS and CDR2 SASEGT. Trimming took 11 bases from V and 6 from J, leaving 19 bases between them. The CDR3 has 14 residues. CDR3 DNA sequence: TGTGCCTGTTACCTAGTGGATTCACCCGGGGAGCTGTTTTTT. Translating it yields CACYLVDSPGELFF.

The chain recombines TRBV7-2 with TRBJ2-3; 12 nucleotides match TRBD2. This CDR3 is 16 amino acids long. After removal of 5 bases from V and 0 bases from J, the junction contained 3 bases not matched to a gene. Germline CDR1 SGHTA, CDR2 FQGNSA. This CDR3 is CASSLTSGRSTDTQYF. CDR3 DNA sequence: TGTGCCAGCAGCCTCACTAGCGGGAGGAGCACAGATACGCAGTATTTT.

The rearrangement joins TRBV28 to TRBJ1-6; D is possibly TRBD1 (5 bases). The V end lost 7 bases, the J end lost 5 bases, and 12 bases lay between the germline ends. CDR1 is MDHEN and CDR2 is SYDVKM in the germline V gene. CDR3 size: 14 residues. The CDR3 region is CASILAGNNSPLHF. In DNA form, the CDR3 reads TGTGCCAGCATCCTGGCAGGGAATAATTCACCCCTCCACTTT.

This clone has only one observation. The chain joins TRBV7-2 to TRBJ1-2; TRBD1 matches 9 bases. The trim removed 8 bases at V and 4 bases at J, leaving 14 bases unmatched. This CDR3 contains 16 residues. The germline CDR1 and CDR2 sequences are SGHTA and FQGNSA. CDR3 coding DNA: TGTGCCAGCCGAAAAGACCGGGACAGGGTGAGCTATGGCTACACCTTC. Translated, it gives CASRKDRDRVSYGYTF.

The V and J genes are TRBV7-2 and TRBJ1-1; 7 nucleotides agree with TRBD1. The germline CDR1 and CDR2 sequences are SGHTA and FQGNSA. V lost 5 bases to trimming and J lost 6 bases; unmatched junction nucleotides: 9. This CDR3 is built from 14 residues. CDR3 in amino acids: CASSPETGRPEAFF. CDR3 DNA sequence: TGTGCCAGCAGCCCCGAGACAGGGAGACCTGAAGCTTTCTTT.

V is TRBV7-8 and J is TRBJ1-2; no clear D gene. The CDR3 runs 14 residues. The germline CDR1 and CDR2 sequences are SGHVS and FQNEAQ. Trimming took off 1 base at V and 8 bases at J, with 14 bases between the two ends. The CDR3: CASSLVGREGGYTF. The CDR3 DNA reads TGTGCCAGCAGCTTAGTAGGGAGGGAAGGCGGCTACACCTTC.

This sequence joins TRBV5-4 and TRBJ1-5; no clear D gene. CDR1 is SGHNT, CDR2 YYREEE, per germline (reference sequence). V lost 0 bases to trimming and J lost 1 base, with 8 bases between them. This CDR3 is 15 amino acids long. The CDR3 DNA reads TGTGCCAGCAGCTTGGGAGGGTCCAGCAATCAGCCCCAGCATTTT. This codes for CASSLGGSSNQPQHF.

The chain couples TRBV7-2 to TRBJ1-2; no clear D. V lost 0 bases, J lost 2 bases, and 10 bases lay in between. This CDR3 has 15 residues. Germline V gene lookup returns CDR1 SGHTA and CDR2 FQGNSA. DNA of the CDR3: TGTGCCAGCAGCTTAGCGCTAACGCAAAACTATGGCTACACCTTC. It encodes CASSLALTQNYGYTF.

This chain links TRBV30 with TRBJ2-1; 9 bases map to TRBD1. From germline, CDR1 is GTSNPN and CDR2 SVGIG (reference sequence). Germline trimming cut 2 bases from V and 5 bases from J; bases unmatched to any gene: 4. The CDR3 sequence is 14 residues long. CDR3 bases: TGTGCCTGGAGTACCCGGACAGGGGACAATGAGCAGTTCTTC. Protein sequence: CAWSTRTGDNEQFF.

J is TRBJ2-5 and V is TRBV6-1, with 7 bases that match TRBD2. CDR1 MNHNS and CDR2 SASEGT come from the germline V gene. The CDR3 contains 15 residues. V shed 7 bases, J shed 5 bases, and the junction held 13 bases outside the gene matches. The CDR3, as DNA: TGTGCCAGCATCGAGCGCGGGAGAAGGGGCGAGACCCAGTACTTC. Translation gives CASIERGRRGETQYF.